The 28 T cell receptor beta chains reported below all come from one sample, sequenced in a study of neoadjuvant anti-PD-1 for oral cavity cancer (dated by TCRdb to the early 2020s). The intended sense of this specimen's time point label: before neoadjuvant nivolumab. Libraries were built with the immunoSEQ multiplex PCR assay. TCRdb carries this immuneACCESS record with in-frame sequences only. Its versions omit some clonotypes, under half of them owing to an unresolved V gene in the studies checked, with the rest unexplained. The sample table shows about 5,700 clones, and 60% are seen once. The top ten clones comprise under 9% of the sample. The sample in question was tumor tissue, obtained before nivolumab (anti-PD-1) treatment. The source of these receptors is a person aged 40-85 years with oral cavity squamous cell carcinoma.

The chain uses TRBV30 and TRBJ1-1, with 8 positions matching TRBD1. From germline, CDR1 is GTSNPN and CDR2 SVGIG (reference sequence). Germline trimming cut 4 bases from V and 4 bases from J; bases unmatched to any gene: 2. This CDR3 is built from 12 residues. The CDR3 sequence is CAWTGGFTEAFF. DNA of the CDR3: TGTGCCTGGACAGGGGGCTTCACTGAAGCTTTCTTT.

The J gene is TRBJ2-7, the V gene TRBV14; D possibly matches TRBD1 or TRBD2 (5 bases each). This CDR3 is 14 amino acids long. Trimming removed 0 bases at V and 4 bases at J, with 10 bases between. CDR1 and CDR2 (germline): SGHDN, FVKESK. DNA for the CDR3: TGTGCCAGCAGCCAAGAATGGGGGTGGTACGAGCAGTACTTC. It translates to CASSQEWGWYEQYF.

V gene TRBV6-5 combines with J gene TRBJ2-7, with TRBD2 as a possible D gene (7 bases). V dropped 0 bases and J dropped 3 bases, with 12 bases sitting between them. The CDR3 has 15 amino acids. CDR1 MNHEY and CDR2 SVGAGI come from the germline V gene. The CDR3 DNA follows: TGTGCCAGCAGTTACTCGAGGGGAGGGGGCTACGAGCAGTACTTC. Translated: CASSYSRGGGYEQYF.

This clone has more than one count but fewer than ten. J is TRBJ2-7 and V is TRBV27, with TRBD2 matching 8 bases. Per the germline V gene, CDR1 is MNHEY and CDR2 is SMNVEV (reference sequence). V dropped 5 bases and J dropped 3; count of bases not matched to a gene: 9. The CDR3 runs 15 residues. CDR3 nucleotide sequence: TGTGCCAGCAGTCAGACGGGACTAGACAACTACGAGCAGTACTTC. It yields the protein CASSQTGLDNYEQYF.

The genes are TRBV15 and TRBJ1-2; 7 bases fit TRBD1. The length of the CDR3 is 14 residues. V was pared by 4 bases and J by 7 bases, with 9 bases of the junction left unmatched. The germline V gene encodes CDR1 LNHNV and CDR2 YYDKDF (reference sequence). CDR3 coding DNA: TGTGCCACCAGCACACGTCGGACAGGAACTGGCTACACCTTC. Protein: CATSTRRTGTGYTF.

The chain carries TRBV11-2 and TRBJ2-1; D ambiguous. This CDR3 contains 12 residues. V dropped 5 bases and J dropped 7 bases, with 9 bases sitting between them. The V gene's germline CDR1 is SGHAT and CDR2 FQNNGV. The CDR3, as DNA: TGTGCCAGCAGCCAAACCGGGAATGAGCAGTTCTTC. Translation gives CASSQTGNEQFF.

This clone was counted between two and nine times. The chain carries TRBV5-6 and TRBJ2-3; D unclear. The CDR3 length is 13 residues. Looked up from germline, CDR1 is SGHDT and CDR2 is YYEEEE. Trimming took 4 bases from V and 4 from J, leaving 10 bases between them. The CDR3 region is CASSLPAADTQYF. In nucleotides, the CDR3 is TGTGCCAGCAGCCTCCCGGCGGCAGATACGCAGTATTTT.

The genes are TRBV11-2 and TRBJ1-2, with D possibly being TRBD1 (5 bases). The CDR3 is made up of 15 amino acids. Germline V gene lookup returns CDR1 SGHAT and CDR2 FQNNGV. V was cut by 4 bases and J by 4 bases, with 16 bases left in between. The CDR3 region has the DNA TGTGCCAGCAGCTCCAGTTCGCGGGGGAGCTATGGCTACACCTTC. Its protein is CASSSSSRGSYGYTF.

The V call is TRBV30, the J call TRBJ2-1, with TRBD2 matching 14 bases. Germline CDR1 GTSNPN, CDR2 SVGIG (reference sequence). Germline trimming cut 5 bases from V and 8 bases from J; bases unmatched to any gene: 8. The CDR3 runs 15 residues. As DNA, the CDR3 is TGTGCCTGGGGGAATGGACTAGCGGGAGGATATGAGCAGTTCTTC. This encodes CAWGNGLAGGYEQFF.

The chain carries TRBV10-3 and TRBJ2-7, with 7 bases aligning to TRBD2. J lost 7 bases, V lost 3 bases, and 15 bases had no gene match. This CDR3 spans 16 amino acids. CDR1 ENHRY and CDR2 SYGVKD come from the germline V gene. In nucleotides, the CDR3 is TGTGCCATCAGTGAACGGCTGGCTAGCGGCGCGGGGGAGCAGTACTTC. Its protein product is CAISERLASGAGEQYF.

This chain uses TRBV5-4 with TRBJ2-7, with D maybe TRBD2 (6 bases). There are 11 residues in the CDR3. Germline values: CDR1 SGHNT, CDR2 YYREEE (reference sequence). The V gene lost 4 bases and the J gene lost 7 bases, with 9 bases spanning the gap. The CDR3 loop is CASSRGREQYF. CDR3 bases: TGTGCCAGCAGCCGGGGGAGGGAGCAGTACTTC.

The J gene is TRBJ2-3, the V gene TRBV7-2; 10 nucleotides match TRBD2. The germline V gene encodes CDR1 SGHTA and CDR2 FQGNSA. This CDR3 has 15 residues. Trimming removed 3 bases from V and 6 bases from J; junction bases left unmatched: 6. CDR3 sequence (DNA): TGTGCCAGCAGCTTGTTACTAGCGGGGCAGGATACGCAGTATTTT. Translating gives CASSLLLAGQDTQYF.

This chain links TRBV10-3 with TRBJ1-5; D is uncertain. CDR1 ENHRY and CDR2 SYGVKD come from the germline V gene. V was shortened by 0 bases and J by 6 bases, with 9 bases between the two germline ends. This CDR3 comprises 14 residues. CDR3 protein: CAISESVLGQPQHF. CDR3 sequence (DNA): TGTGCCATCAGTGAGTCGGTTTTGGGTCAGCCCCAGCATTTT.

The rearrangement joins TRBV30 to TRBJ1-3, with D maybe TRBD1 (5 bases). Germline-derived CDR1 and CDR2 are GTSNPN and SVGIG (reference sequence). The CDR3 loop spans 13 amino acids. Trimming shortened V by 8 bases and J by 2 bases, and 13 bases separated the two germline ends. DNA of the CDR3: TGTGCCCAGGACACGCAGACTGGAAACACCATATATTTT. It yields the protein CAQDTQTGNTIYF.

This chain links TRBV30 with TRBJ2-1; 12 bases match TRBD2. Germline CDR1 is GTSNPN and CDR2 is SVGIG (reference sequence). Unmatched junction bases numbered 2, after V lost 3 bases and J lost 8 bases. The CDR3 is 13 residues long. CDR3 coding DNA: TGTGCCTGGAGCTGGACTAGCGGGGATGAGCAGTTCTTC. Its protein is CAWSWTSGDEQFF. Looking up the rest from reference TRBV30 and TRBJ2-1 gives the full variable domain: SQTIHQWPATLVQPVGSPLSLECTVEGTSNPNLYWYRQAAGRGLQLLFYSVGIGQISSEVPQNLSASRPQDRQFILSSKKLLLSDSGFYLCAWSWTSGDEQFFGPGTRLTVL.

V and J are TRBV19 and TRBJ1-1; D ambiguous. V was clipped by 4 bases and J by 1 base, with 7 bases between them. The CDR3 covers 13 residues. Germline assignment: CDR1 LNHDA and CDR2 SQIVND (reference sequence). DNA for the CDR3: TGTGCCAGTAGTAGGCCGGGGAACACTGAAGCTTTCTTT. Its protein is CASSRPGNTEAFF.

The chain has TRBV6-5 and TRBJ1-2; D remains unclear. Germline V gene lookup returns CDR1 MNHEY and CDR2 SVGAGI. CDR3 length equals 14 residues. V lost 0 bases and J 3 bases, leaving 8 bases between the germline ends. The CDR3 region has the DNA TGTGCCAGCAGTTACTCGAGGCTCCACTATGGCTACACCTTC. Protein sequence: CASSYSRLHYGYTF.

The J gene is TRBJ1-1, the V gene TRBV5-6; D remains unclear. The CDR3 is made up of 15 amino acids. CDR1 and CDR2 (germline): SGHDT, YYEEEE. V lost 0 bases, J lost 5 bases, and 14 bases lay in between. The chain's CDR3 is CASSLGPRTGTEAFF. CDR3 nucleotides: TGTGCCAGCAGCTTGGGGCCTCGGACGGGGACTGAAGCTTTCTTT. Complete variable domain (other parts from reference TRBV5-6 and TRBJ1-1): DAGVTQSPTHLIKTRGQQVTLRCSPKSGHDTVSWYQQALGQGPQFIFQYYEEEERQRGNFPDRFSGHQFPNYSSELNVNALLLGDSALYLCASSLGPRTGTEAFFGQGTRLTVV.

CDR3 region: CASNQGLGDIQYF. DNA of the CDR3: TGCGCCAGTAACCAGGGGCTCGGGGACATTCAGTACTTC. The chain combines TRBV5-1 with TRBJ2-4, with D tentatively TRBD1 (6 bases). The CDR3 length is 13 residues. Trimming removed 8 bases from V and 8 bases from J, with 17 bases in between. Per the germline V gene, CDR1 is SGHRS and CDR2 is YFSETQ.

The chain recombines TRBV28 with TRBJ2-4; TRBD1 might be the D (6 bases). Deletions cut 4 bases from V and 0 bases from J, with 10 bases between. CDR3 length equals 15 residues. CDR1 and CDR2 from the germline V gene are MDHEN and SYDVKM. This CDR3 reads CASSSRQVAKNIQYF. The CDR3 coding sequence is TGTGCCAGCAGTTCTCGACAGGTAGCCAAAAACATTCAGTACTTC.

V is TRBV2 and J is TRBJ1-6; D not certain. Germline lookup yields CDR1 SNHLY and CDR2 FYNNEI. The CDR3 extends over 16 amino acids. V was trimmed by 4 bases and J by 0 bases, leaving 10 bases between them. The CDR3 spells CASSASSSSYNSPLHF. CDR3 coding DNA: TGTGCCAGCAGTGCCAGTTCGAGCTCCTATAATTCACCCCTCCACTTT.

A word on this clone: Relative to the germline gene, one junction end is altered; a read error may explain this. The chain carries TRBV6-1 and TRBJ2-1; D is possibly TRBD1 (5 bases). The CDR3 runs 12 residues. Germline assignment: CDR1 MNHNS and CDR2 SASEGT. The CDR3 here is CASSEPGPVKIF. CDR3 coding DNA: TGTGCCAGCAGTGAACCAGGGCCCGTAAAAATCTTC.

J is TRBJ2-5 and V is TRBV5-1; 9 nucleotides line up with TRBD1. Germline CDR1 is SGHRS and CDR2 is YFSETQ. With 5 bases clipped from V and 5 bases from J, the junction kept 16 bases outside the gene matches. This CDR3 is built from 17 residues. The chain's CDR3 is CASRLNLLQGAVETQYF. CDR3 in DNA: TGCGCCAGCAGATTGAACCTATTACAGGGGGCGGTGGAGACCCAGTACTTC.

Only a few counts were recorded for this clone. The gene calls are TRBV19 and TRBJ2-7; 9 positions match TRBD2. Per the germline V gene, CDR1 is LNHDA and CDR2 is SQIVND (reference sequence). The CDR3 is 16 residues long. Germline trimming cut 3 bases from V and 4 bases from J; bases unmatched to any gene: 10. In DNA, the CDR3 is TGTGCCAGTAGTATTCTGTGGGGACTAGCAGTTTACGAGCAGTACTTC. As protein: CASSILWGLAVYEQYF.

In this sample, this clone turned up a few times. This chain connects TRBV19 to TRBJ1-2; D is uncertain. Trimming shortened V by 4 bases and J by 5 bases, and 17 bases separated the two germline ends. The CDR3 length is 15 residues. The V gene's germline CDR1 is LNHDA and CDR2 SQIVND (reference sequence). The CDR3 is CASSTRTQRRYGYTF. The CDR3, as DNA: TGTGCCAGTAGTACCCGGACCCAGCGACGGTATGGCTACACCTTC. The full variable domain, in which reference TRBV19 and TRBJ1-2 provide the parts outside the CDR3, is DGGITQSPKYLFRKEGQNVTLSCEQNLNHDAMYWYRQDPGQGLRLIYYSQIVNDFQKGDIAEGYSVSREKKESFPLTVTSAQKNPTAFYLCASSTRTQRRYGYTFGSGTRLTVV.

The CDR3 region is CATRSGPHSGNTIYF. In DNA form, the CDR3 reads TGTGCCACCCGGTCGGGGCCGCACTCTGGAAACACCATATATTTT. This chain joins TRBV6-1 and TRBJ1-3; D possibly corresponds to TRBD1 (5 bases). Germline V gene sequence: CDR1 MNHNS, CDR2 SASEGT. V lost 10 bases to trimming and J lost 0 bases, with 16 bases between them. The CDR3 is made up of 15 amino acids.

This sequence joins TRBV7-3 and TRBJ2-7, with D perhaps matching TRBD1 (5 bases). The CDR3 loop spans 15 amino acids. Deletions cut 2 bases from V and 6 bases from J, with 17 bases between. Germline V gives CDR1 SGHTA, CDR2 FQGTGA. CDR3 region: CASSLEGAISGEQYF. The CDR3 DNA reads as TGTGCCAGCAGCTTAGAAGGGGCCATCAGTGGCGAGCAGTACTTC.

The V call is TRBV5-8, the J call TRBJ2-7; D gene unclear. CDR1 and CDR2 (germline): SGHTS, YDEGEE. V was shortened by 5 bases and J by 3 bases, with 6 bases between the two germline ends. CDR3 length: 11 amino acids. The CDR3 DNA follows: TGTGCCAGCAGTCCGCTCTACGAGCAGTACTTC. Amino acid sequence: CASSPLYEQYF.